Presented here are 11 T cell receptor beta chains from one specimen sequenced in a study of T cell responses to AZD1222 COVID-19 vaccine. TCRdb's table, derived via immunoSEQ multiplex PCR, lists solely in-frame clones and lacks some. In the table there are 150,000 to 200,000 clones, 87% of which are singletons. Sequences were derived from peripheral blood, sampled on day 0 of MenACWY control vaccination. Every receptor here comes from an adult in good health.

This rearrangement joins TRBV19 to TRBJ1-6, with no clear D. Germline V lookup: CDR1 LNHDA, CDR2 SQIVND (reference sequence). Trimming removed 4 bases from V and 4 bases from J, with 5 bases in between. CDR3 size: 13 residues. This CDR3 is CASSTQYNSPLHF. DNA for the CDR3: TGTGCCAGTAGTACGCAGTATAATTCACCCCTCCACTTT.

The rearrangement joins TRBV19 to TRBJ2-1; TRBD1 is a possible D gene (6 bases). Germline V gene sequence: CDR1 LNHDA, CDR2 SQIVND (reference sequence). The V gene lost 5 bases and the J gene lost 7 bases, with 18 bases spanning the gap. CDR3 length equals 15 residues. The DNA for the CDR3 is TGTGCCAGTAGTCCTCGTGGGACATTCCTGAATGAGCAGTTCTTC. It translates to CASSPRGTFLNEQFF.

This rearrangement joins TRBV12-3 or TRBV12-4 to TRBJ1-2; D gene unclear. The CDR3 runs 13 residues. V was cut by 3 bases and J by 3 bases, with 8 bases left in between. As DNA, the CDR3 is TGTGCCAGCAGTTTTTCACGGGACTATGGCTACACCTTC. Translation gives CASSFSRDYGYTF.

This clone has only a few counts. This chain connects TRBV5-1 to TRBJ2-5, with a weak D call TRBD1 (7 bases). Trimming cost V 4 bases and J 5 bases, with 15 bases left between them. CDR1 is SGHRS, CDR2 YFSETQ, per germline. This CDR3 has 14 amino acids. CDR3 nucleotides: TGCGCCAGCAGCAGGAGGGGGCCAGAGGAGACCCAGTACTTC. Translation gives CASSRRGPEETQYF.

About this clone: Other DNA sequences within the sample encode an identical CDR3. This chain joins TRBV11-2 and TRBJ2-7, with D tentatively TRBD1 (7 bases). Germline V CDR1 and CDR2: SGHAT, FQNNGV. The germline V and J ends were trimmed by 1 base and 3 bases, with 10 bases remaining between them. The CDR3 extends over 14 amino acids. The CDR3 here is CASSLGQGGYEQYF. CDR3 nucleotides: TGTGCCAGCAGCTTAGGGCAGGGGGGCTACGAGCAGTACTTC.

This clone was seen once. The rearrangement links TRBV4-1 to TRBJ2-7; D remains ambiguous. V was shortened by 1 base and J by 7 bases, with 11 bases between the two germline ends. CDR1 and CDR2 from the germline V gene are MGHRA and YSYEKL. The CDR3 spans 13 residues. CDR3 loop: CASSQAPRWEQYF. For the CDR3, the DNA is TGCGCCAGCAGCCAAGCTCCTCGGTGGGAGCAGTACTTC.

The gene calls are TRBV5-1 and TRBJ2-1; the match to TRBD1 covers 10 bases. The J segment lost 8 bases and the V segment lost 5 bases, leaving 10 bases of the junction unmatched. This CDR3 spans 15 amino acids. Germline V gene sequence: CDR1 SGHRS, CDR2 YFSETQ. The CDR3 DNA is TGCGCCAGCAGACAGCCGGGACAGGGGACCGATGAGCAGTTCTTC. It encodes CASRQPGQGTDEQFF.

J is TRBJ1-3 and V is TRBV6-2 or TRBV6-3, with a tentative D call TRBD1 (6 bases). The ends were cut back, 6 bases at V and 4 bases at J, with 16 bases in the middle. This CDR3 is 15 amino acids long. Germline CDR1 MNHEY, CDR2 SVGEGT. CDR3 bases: TGTGCCAGCAGCCACCCAGGGACAACAGGAAACACCATATATTTT. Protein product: CASSHPGTTGNTIYF.

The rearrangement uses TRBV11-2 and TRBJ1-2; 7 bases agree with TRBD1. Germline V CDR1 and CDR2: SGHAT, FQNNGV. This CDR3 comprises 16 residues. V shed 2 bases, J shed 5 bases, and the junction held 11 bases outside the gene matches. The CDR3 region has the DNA TGTGCCAGCAGCTTATTTCCGGACAGGCCTTTTTATGGCTACACCTTC. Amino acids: CASSLFPDRPFYGYTF.

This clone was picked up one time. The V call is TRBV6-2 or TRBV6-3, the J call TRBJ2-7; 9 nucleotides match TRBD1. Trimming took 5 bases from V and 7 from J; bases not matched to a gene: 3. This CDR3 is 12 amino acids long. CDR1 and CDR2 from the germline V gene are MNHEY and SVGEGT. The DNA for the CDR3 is TGTGCCAGCAGTCCGACAGGGGGGGAGCAGTACTTC. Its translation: CASSPTGGEQYF.

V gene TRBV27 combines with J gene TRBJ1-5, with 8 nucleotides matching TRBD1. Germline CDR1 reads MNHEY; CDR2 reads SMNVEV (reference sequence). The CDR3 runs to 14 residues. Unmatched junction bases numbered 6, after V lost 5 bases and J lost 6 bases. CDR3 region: CASSPTGGGQPQHF. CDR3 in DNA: TGTGCCAGCAGTCCTACAGGGGGGGGTCAGCCCCAGCATTTT.